The 27 T cell receptor beta chains reported below all come from one sample, sequenced in a study of T cell repertoires in ileal Crohn's disease. Sequencing was performed with immunoSEQ multiplex PCR; in TCRdb, only in-frame clones are kept and a portion is missing. There are approximately 17,000 clones in the sample; around four fifths occur only once, and about a tenth lies in the top ten. The sample was ileal tissue. Receptor source: an adult with Crohn's disease.

As to this clone: Additional DNA sequences in this sample encode the identical CDR3. The rearrangement joins TRBV18 to TRBJ1-6; D is ambiguous. Germline CDR1 and CDR2: KGHSH and LQKENI. This CDR3 comprises 19 residues. The V end was cut by 1 base, the J end by 0 bases, with 16 bases between. CDR3 protein: CASSPQRVEVGSYNSPLHF. The CDR3 nucleotides are TGTGCCAGCTCACCACAAAGAGTGGAGGTGGGCTCCTATAATTCACCCCTCCACTTT.

The rearrangement joins TRBV28 to TRBJ1-1; D is unresolved. Germline loops: CDR1 MDHEN, CDR2 SYDVKM. V lost 2 bases, J lost 3 bases, and 10 bases lay in between. This CDR3 is 14 amino acids long. In nucleotides, the CDR3 is TGTGCCAGCAGTTTAGGAGGACGTCACACTGAAGCTTTCTTT. This gives the protein CASSLGGRHTEAFF.

The genes are TRBV5-1 and TRBJ1-4; D unresolved. Germline assignment: CDR1 SGHRS and CDR2 YFSETQ. The CDR3 is 15 amino acids. The ends were cut back, 0 bases at V and 2 bases at J, with 8 bases in the middle. CDR3 in DNA: TGCGCCAGCAGCTTGGCGGGGAAGACTAATGAAAAACTGTTTTTT. Translated: CASSLAGKTNEKLFF.

The V gene is TRBV29-1, the J gene TRBJ2-7, with 7 positions matching TRBD1. The V and J ends lost 4 bases and 3 bases, in that order; junction bases with no gene match: 3. This CDR3 has 12 amino acids. CDR1 is SQVTM and CDR2 is ANQGSEA in the germline V gene. The CDR3 protein is CSVVRQGYEQYF. Here the CDR3 DNA reads TGCAGCGTTGTCCGACAGGGCTACGAGCAGTACTTC.

The chain is built from TRBV19 and TRBJ2-3, with D perhaps matching TRBD1 (6 bases). The CDR3 is 14 residues long. CDR1 and CDR2 (germline): LNHDA, SQIVND (reference sequence). V was pared by 8 bases and J by 2 bases, with 14 bases between. This chain's CDR3 is CASSEHRDTDTQYF. Written as DNA, the CDR3 is TGTGCCAGTTCCGAACACAGGGACACAGATACGCAGTATTTT. The whole variable domain, filled in from reference TRBV19 and TRBJ2-3, reads DGGITQSPKYLFRKEGQNVTLSCEQNLNHDAMYWYRQDPGQGLRLIYYSQIVNDFQKGDIAEGYSVSREKKESFPLTVTSAQKNPTAFYLCASSEHRDTDTQYFGPGTRLTVL.

The chain has TRBV11-2 and TRBJ2-7; 7 nucleotides line up with TRBD1. Germline V lookup: CDR1 SGHAT, CDR2 FQNNGV. J was trimmed by 2 bases and V by 0 bases; bases with no gene match: 4. This CDR3 spans 15 amino acids. CDR3 protein: CASSLDGDRTYEQYF. CDR3 nucleotide sequence: TGTGCCAGCAGCTTAGACGGGGACAGAACCTACGAGCAGTACTTC.

The chain is built from TRBV6-5 and TRBJ2-5; D uncertain. The V end lost 5 bases, the J end lost 4 bases, and 14 bases lay between the germline ends. The CDR3 is made up of 14 amino acids. The germline V gene encodes CDR1 MNHEY and CDR2 SVGAGI. The CDR3 reads CASSESRVAETQYF. DNA of the CDR3: TGTGCCAGCAGTGAGTCCCGGGTGGCAGAGACCCAGTACTTC.

The DNA for the CDR3 is TGTGCCAGTAGCCCCCCCGGGACTAGCAGAAACGAGCAGTACTTC. This sequence encodes CASSPPGTSRNEQYF. The chain links TRBV19 to TRBJ2-7; TRBD2 matches at 9 bases. Germline CDR1 and CDR2: LNHDA and SQIVND (reference sequence). The CDR3 length is 15 residues. V trimming: 6 bases; J trimming: 5 bases; junction bases outside the gene matches: 11.

V and J are TRBV6-5 and TRBJ1-1; 7 bases match TRBD1. With 7 bases clipped from V and 2 bases from J, the junction kept 4 bases outside the gene matches. In germline, CDR1 is MNHEY, CDR2 SVGAGI. The CDR3 has 13 amino acids. The CDR3 sequence is CASNHRGNTEAFF. CDR3 coding DNA: TGTGCCAGCAACCACAGGGGTAACACTGAAGCTTTCTTT.

This clone was observed a handful of times. The rearrangement links TRBV5-1 to TRBJ2-2, with D tentatively TRBD1 (6 bases). V was pared by 2 bases and J by 4 bases, with 12 bases between. Germline V gene lookup returns CDR1 SGHRS and CDR2 YFSETQ. This CDR3 has 15 amino acids. CDR3 amino acids: CASSLQGRGTGELFF. The DNA for the CDR3 is TGCGCCAGCAGCTTACAGGGCCGGGGCACCGGGGAGCTGTTTTTT.

The genes are TRBV2 and TRBJ1-5; possible D gene TRBD1, 5 bases. The V end lost 4 bases, the J end lost 4 bases, and 11 bases lay between the germline ends. The length of the CDR3 is 14 residues. Germline loops: CDR1 SNHLY, CDR2 FYNNEI. In nucleotides, the CDR3 is TGTGCCAGCAGTGTGAACGGGGGGAATCAGCCCCAGCATTTT. It translates to CASSVNGGNQPQHF.

The rearrangement joins TRBV5-1 to TRBJ2-7; 8 nucleotides match TRBD1. The V and J ends lost 3 bases and 3 bases, in that order; junction bases with no gene match: 14. The CDR3 has 17 residues. Germline V gene sequence: CDR1 SGHRS, CDR2 YFSETQ. The CDR3 DNA is TGCGCCAGCAGCTCCAGGACAGGGACTGTTTCGGGCTACGAGCAGTACTTC. The encoded protein is CASSSRTGTVSGYEQYF.

V gene TRBV7-2 combines with J gene TRBJ1-3, with a weak D call TRBD1 (6 bases). CDR3 length equals 18 residues. V lost 1 base and J lost 4, with 20 bases in between. Germline V lookup: CDR1 SGHTA, CDR2 FQGNSA. The CDR3 DNA follows: TGTGCCAGCAGCTTAGTCGGGGGCGGGGGGCGCCCCGGAAACACCATATATTTT. Protein sequence: CASSLVGGGGRPGNTIYF.

This clone was seen only a few times. The chain joins TRBV7-2 to TRBJ1-5, with TRBD1 matching over 7 bases. The CDR3 has 16 amino acids. CDR1 is SGHTA, CDR2 FQGNSA, per germline. With 1 base clipped from V and 5 bases from J, the junction kept 8 bases outside the gene matches. DNA for the CDR3: TGTGCCAGCAGCTTAGGCGGAGGAGGGACAGATCAGCCCCAGCATTTT. Its protein is CASSLGGGGTDQPQHF.

The CDR3 spells CASSPRTSTFTGELFF. The CDR3 DNA is TGTGCCAGCAGCCCCCGGACTAGCACCTTCACCGGGGAGCTGTTTTTT. V is TRBV9 and J is TRBJ2-2; 8 bases map to TRBD2. The length of the CDR3 is 16 residues. Germline CDR1 is SGDLS and CDR2 is YYNGEE. V trimming: 4 bases; J trimming: 4 bases; junction bases outside the gene matches: 9.

This clone came up once. The chain joins TRBV2 to TRBJ2-3; D perhaps matches TRBD2 (8 bases). Germline V gene data show CDR1 as SNHLY and CDR2 as FYNNEI. V shed 7 bases and J shed 0 bases, with 23 bases lying between them. This CDR3 comprises 18 residues. The CDR3 bases are TGTGCCAGCACTCCGGGGGGGACAGCCTTCTATAGCACAGATACGCAGTATTTT. It yields the protein CASTPGGTAFYSTDTQYF.

The V gene is TRBV20-1, the J gene TRBJ1-2; D is unclear. Trimming left V 6 bases short and J 4 bases short, with 6 bases between. The CDR3 has 10 amino acids. Germline CDR1 and CDR2: DFQATT and SNEGSKA (reference sequence). CDR3 in DNA: TGCAGTGCCCCAGGCTATGGCTACACCTTC. Encoded protein: CSAPGYGYTF.

The chain recombines TRBV9 with TRBJ1-6, with D tentatively TRBD1 (5 bases). Germline CDR1 is SGDLS and CDR2 is YYNGEE. Trimming cost V 0 bases and J 11 bases, with 18 bases left between them. The CDR3 spans 16 residues. CDR3 sequence (DNA): TGTGCCAGCAGCGTAGAAGGTGCCGCGGGGGGGGCACCCCTCCACTTT. As protein: CASSVEGAAGGAPLHF.

The chain employs TRBV7-2 and TRBJ2-7, with 7 positions matching TRBD1. Germline CDR1 and CDR2: SGHTA and FQGNSA. The ends lost 5 bases at V and 2 bases at J; junction bases unmatched: 9. The CDR3 loop spans 15 amino acids. CDR3 nucleotides: TGTGCCAGCAGCCCACAGGGGAATGGGGCCTACGAGCAGTACTTC. Protein sequence: CASSPQGNGAYEQYF.

Points on this clone: A read error is likely, as this CDR3 ends without the conserved phenylalanine or tryptophan. The limits of the CDR3 on the DNA are not certain, so only TCRdb's listed CDR3 is given. The chain employs TRBV5-8 and TRBJ2-3; the D segment call TRBD2 is taken from the table without a DNA check. Germline assignment: CDR1 SGHTS and CDR2 YDEGEE. A total of 14 residues make up the CDR3, ends included. CDR3 sequence reads: CASSLEFLDFQRRI.

CDR3 bases: TGCGCCAGCAGCCCCGTGACTACGGGAAATAGCAATCAGCCCCAGCATTTT. Protein: CASSPVTTGNSNQPQHF. The V call is TRBV4-1, the J call TRBJ1-5; D uncertain. The length of the CDR3 is 17 residues. Germline assignment: CDR1 MGHRA and CDR2 YSYEKL. Trimming took 4 bases from V and 0 from J, leaving 16 bases between them.

This clone was seen more than once but under ten times. The rearrangement links TRBV4-3 to TRBJ1-6, with unresolved D. The CDR3 is made up of 14 amino acids. Trimming removed 1 base at V and 9 bases at J, with 10 bases between. CDR1 LGHNA and CDR2 YSLEER come from the germline V gene. The CDR3 DNA reads TGCGCCAGCAGCCAAGTTAGAAGAGGTTCACCCCTCCACTTT. It encodes CASSQVRRGSPLHF.

In DNA, the CDR3 is TGTGCCAGTAGTCCAGGGGTTCACTATGGCTACACCTTC. Translated, it gives CASSPGVHYGYTF. The V gene is TRBV19, the J gene TRBJ1-2, with D possibly matching TRBD1 (6 bases). The germline CDR1 and CDR2 sequences are LNHDA and SQIVND (reference sequence). The germline V and J ends were trimmed by 5 bases and 3 bases, with 10 bases remaining between them. CDR3 size: 13 residues.

A word on this clone: Relative to the germline gene, one junction end is altered; a read error may explain this. The rearrangement links TRBV18 to TRBJ2-7; 9 nucleotides line up with TRBD1. CDR1 and CDR2 from the germline V gene are KGHSH and LQKENI. This CDR3 has 16 residues. The CDR3 DNA reads as TGTGCCAGCGCACCACCGTCTGGGACAGGGTCCCCCGAGCAGTACTTC. Protein sequence: CASAPPSGTGSPEQYF.

The chain carries TRBV5-6 and TRBJ1-2, with a weak D call TRBD1 (6 bases). Trimming left V 5 bases short and J 2 bases short, with 10 bases between. The CDR3 length is 13 residues. Germline V gene data show CDR1 as SGHDT and CDR2 as YYEEEE. The CDR3 sequence is CASSSTGNYGYTF. In nucleotides, the CDR3 is TGTGCCAGCAGTTCCACAGGGAACTATGGCTACACCTTC.

The CDR3 protein is CASSPRPFDRKDYGYTF. Here the CDR3 DNA reads TGTGCCAGCAGCCCGCGCCCCTTTGACAGGAAAGACTATGGCTACACCTTC. The chain joins TRBV21-1 to TRBJ1-2; no check of the table's D call, TRBD1, against the DNA was made. TRBV21-1 counts as a pseudogene. CDR3 length equals 17 residues.

This chain uses TRBV7-2 with TRBJ1-1; the D is unclear. This CDR3 comprises 13 residues. Germline CDR1 SGHTA, CDR2 FQGNSA. Trimming shortened V by 5 bases and J by 0 bases, and 7 bases separated the two germline ends. The CDR3 is CASSPGLNTEAFF. The DNA for the CDR3 is TGTGCCAGCAGCCCGGGTCTGAACACTGAAGCTTTCTTT.